The present TCR beta chain was sequenced within a study of long-term antiretroviral therapy in people with HIV. General study results and limits: Subsequent to ART, diversity was augmented yet persisted below that of transplant donor controls. ART adherence, viral resistance and therapy changes went unrecorded.

On this clone itself: What it binds is not known.

At the survey level, the v3.0 immunoSEQ assay was run. The table came from immunoSEQ multiplex PCR; TCRdb's copy has only in-frame clones and leaves some out. The top ten clones hold approximately 2.9% of a sample with more than 30,000 clones, about 76% of them seen once. The CDR3 runs 12 residues. Germline V gives CDR1 SQVTM, CDR2 ANQGSEA. V was pared by 5 bases and J by 1 base, with 8 bases between. This receptor was obtained from a man aged 18 to 30 with HIV. The specimen comprised unsorted PBMCs, sampled 1.9 years after starting antiretroviral therapy. The chain links TRBV29-1 to TRBJ1-1; D remains unclear. For the CDR3, the DNA is TGCAGCGTTCTACCGGGGAACACTGAAGCTTTCTTT. Amino acid sequence: CSVLPGNTEAFF.